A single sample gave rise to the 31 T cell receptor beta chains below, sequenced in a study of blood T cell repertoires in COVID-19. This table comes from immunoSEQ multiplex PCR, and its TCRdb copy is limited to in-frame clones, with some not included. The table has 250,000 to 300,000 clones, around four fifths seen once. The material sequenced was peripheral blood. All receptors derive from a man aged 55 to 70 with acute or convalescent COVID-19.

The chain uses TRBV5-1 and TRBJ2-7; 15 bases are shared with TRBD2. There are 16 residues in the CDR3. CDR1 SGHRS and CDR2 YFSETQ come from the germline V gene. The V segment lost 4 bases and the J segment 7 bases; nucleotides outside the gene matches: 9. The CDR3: CASSVGTSGGPSEQYF. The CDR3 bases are TGCGCCAGCAGCGTTGGGACTAGCGGGGGGCCCTCAGAGCAGTACTTC.

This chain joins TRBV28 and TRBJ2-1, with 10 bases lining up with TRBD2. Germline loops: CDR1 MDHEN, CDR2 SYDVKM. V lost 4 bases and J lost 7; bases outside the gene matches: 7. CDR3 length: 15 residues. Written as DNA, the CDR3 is TGTGCCAGCAGTTCCTTAGCGGGAGGATTGAATGAGCAGTTCTTC. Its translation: CASSSLAGGLNEQFF.

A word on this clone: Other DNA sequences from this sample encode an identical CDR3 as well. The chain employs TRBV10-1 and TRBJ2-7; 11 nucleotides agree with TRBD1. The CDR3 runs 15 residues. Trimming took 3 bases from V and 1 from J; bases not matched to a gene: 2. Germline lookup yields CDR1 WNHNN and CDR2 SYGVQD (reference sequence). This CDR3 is CASSDGQGASYEQYF. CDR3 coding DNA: TGCGCCAGCAGTGACGGACAGGGGGCATCCTACGAGCAGTACTTC.

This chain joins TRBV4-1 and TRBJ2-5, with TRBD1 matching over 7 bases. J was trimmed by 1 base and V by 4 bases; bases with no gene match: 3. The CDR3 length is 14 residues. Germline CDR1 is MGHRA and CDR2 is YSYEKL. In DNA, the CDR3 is TGCGCCAGCAGCCTACAGGGGCTCCAAGAGACCCAGTACTTC. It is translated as CASSLQGLQETQYF.

The CDR3 DNA sequence: TGTGCCAGCAGTTTACCCGGGACAGGGACCTACGAGCAGTACTTC. Translating gives CASSLPGTGTYEQYF. The chain combines TRBV28 with TRBJ2-7; 9 nucleotides agree with TRBD1. From germline, CDR1 is MDHEN and CDR2 SYDVKM. V lost 2 bases to trimming and J lost 2 bases; unmatched junction nucleotides: 4. This CDR3 comprises 15 residues.

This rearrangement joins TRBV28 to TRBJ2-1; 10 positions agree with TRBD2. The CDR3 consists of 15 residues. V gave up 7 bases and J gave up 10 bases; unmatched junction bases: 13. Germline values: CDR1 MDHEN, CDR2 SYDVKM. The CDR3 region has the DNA TGTGCCAGCACGATAAGCGGGAGGGGGAAGATAGAGCAGTTCTTC. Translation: CASTISGRGKIEQFF.

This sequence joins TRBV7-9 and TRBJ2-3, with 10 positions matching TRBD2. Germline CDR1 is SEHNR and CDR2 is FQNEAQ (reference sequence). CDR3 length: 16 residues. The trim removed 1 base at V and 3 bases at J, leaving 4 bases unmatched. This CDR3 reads CASSLGLAGVTDTQYF. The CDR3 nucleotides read TGTGCCAGCAGCTTAGGGCTAGCGGGAGTGACAGATACGCAGTATTTT.

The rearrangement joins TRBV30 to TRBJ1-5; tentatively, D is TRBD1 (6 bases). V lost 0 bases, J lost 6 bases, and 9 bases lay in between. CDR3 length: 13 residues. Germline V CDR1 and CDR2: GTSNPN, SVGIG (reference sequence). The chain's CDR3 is CAWSVQGSQPQHF. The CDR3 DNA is TGTGCCTGGAGTGTACAGGGAAGTCAGCCCCAGCATTTT.

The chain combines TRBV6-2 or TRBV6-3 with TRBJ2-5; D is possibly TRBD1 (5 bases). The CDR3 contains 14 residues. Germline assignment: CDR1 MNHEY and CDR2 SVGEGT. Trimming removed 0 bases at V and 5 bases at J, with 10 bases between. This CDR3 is CASSYSKPGETQYF. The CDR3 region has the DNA TGTGCCAGCAGTTACTCAAAACCAGGGGAGACCCAGTACTTC.

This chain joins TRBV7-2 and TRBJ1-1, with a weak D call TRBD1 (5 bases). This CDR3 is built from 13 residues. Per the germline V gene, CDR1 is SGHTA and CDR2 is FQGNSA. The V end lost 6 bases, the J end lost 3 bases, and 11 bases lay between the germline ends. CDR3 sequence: CASRTQGDTEAFF. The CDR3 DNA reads TGTGCCAGCAGGACTCAGGGCGACACTGAAGCTTTCTTT.

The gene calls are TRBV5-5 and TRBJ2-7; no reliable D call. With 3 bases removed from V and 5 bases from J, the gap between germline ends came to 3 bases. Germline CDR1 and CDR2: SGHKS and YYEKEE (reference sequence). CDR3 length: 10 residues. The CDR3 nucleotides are TGTGCCAGCAGCTCAAACGAGCAGTACTTC. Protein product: CASSSNEQYF. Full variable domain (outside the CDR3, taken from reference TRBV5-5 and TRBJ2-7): DAGVTQSPTHLIKTRGQQVTLRCSPISGHKSVSWYQQVLGQGPQFIFQYYEKEERGRGNFPDRFSARQFPNYSSELNVNALLLGDSALYLCASSSNEQYFGPGTRLTVT.

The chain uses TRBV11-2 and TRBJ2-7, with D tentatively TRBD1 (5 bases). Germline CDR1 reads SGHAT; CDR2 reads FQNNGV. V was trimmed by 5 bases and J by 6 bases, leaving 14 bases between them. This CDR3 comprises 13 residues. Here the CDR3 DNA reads TGTGCCAGCAGCCAACAGGCCTTCGGCGAGCAGTACTTC. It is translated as CASSQQAFGEQYF.

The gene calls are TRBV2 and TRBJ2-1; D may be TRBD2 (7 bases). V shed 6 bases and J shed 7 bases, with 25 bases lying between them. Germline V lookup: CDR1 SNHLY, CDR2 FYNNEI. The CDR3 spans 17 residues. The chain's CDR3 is CASSADGGRGFLNEQFF. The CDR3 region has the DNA TGTGCCAGCAGCGCCGACGGGGGGCGGGGGTTTTTAAATGAGCAGTTCTTC.

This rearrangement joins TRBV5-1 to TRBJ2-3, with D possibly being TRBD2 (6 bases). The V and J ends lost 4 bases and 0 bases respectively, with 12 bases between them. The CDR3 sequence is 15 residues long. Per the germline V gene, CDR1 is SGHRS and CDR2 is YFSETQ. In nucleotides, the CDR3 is TGCGCCAGCAGCCCGAGGGAGGTTAGCACAGATACGCAGTATTTT. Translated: CASSPREVSTDTQYF.

This CDR3 reads CASSPHAGSGLDGYTF. CDR3 coding DNA: TGTGCCAGCAGCCCGCACGCGGGGAGCGGGTTAGATGGCTACACCTTC. The gene calls are TRBV14 and TRBJ1-2; D gene uncertain. V lost 4 bases to trimming and J lost 6 bases, with 21 bases between them. Germline CDR1 reads SGHDN; CDR2 reads FVKESK. The CDR3 is made up of 16 amino acids. Variable domain in full (rest from reference TRBV14 and TRBJ1-2): EAGVTQFPSHSVIEKGQTVTLRCDPISGHDNLYWYRRVMGKEIKFLLHFVKESKQDESGMPNNRFLAERTGGTYSTLKVQPAELEDSGVYFCASSPHAGSGLDGYTFGSGTRLTVV.

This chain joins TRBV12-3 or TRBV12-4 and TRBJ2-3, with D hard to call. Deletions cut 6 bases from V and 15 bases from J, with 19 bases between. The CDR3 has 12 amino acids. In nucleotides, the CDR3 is TGTGCCAGCAGGCCTCCGGGTCTTACGGCTTATTTT. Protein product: CASRPPGLTAYF.

Here the CDR3 DNA reads TGTGCCAGCTCACCACGGCGGGGCTCAGGCACAGATACGCAGTATTTT. Translating gives CASSPRRGSGTDTQYF. V is TRBV18 and J is TRBJ2-3, with D possibly being TRBD2 (6 bases). The CDR3 contains 16 residues. V dropped 1 base and J dropped 1 base, with 12 bases sitting between them. Germline V gives CDR1 KGHSH, CDR2 LQKENI.

CDR3 coding DNA: TGTGCCATCAGTGATTCCGGACAGGGCGGGAGAGAGACCCAGTACTTC. Translation: CAISDSGQGGRETQYF. The chain has TRBV10-3 and TRBJ2-5; D possibly corresponds to TRBD1 (8 bases). Trimming took off 3 bases at V and 4 bases at J, with 18 bases between the two ends. Looked up from germline, CDR1 is ENHRY and CDR2 is SYGVKD. The CDR3 totals 16 residues.

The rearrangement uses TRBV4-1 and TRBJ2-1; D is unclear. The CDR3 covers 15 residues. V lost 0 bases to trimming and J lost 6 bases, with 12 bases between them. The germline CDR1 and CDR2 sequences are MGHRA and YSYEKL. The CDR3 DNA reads TGCGCCAGCAGCCAAGATCATGTCCCCAGCAATGAGCAGTTCTTC. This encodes CASSQDHVPSNEQFF.

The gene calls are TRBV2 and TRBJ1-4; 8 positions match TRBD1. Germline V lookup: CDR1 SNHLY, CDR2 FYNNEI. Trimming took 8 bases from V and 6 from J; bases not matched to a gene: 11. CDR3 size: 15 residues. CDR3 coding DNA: TGTGCCAGCTCCGGACAGGGCCGGGGGTATGAAAAACTGTTTTTT. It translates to CASSGQGRGYEKLFF.

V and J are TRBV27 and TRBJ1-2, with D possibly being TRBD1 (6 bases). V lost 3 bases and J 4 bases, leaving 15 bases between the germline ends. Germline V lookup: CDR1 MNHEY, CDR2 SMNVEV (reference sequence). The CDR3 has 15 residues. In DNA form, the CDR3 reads TGTGCCAGCAGTTTTCTACAGGGCACCCCCTATGGCTACACCTTC. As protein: CASSFLQGTPYGYTF.

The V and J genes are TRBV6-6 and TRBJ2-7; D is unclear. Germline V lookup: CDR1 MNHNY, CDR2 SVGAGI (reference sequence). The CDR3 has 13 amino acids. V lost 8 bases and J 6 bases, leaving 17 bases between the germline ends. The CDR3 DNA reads TGTGCCAGCGGTCGGCAAAGCGCTTCCGAGCAGTACTTC. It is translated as CASGRQSASEQYF.

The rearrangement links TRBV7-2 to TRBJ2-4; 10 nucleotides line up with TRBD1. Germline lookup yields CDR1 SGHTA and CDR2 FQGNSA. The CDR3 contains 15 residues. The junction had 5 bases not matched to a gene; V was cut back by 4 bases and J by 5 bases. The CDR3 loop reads CASSSDRGQENIQYF. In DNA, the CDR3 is TGTGCCAGCAGCTCCGACAGGGGGCAGGAAAACATTCAGTACTTC.

This chain's CDR3 is CASSSTGGAFSSPLHF. The DNA for the CDR3 is TGTGCCAGCAGTTCTACAGGGGGCGCGTTTTCCTCACCCCTCCACTTT. The V gene is TRBV28, the J gene TRBJ1-6; 9 bases map to TRBD1. The CDR3 spans 16 residues. From germline, CDR1 is MDHEN and CDR2 SYDVKM. V shed 4 bases, J shed 10 bases, and the junction held 11 bases outside the gene matches.

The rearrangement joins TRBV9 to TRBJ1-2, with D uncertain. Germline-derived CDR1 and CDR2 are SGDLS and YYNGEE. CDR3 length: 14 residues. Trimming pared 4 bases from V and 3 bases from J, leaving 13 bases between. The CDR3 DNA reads TGTGCCAGCAGCCCCCCAAGCGGGGACTATGGCTACACCTTC. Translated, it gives CASSPPSGDYGYTF.

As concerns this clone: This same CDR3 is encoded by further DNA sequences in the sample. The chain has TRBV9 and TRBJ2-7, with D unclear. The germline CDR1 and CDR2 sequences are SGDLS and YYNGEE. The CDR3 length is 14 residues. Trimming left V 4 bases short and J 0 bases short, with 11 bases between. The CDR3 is CASSPTASSYEQYF. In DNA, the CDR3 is TGTGCCAGCAGCCCGACGGCTAGCTCCTACGAGCAGTACTTC. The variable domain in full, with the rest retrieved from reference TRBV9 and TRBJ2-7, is DSGVTQTPKHLITATGQRVTLRCSPRSGDLSVYWYQQSLDQGLQFLIQYYNGEERAKGNILERFSAQQFPDLHSELNLSSLELGDSALYFCASSPTASSYEQYFGPGTRLTVT.

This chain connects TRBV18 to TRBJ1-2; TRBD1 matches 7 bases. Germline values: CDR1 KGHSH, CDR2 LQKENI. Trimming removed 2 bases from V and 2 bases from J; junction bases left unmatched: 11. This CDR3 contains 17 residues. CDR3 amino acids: CASSPEAGGPSNYGYTF. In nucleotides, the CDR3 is TGTGCCAGCTCACCAGAGGCAGGGGGTCCCTCAAACTATGGCTACACCTTC.

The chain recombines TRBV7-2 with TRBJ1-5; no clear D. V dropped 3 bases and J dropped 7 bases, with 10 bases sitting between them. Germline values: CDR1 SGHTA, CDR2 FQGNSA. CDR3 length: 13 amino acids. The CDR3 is CASSFGGSQPQHF. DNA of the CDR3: TGTGCCAGCAGCTTTGGCGGTAGCCAGCCCCAGCATTTT.

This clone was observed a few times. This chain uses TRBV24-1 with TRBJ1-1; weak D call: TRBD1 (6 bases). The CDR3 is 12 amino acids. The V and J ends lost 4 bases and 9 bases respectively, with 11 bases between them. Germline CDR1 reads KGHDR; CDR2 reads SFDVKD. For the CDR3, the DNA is TGTGCCACCAGTGAATTGACAGGACAAGCTTTCTTT. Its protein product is CATSELTGQAFF.

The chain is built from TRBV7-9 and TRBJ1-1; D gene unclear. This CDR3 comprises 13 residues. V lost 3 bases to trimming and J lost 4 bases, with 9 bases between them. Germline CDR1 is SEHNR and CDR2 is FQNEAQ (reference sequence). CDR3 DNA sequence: TGTGCCAGCAGCTTGGAGTTGGGCACTGAAGCTTTCTTT. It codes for CASSLELGTEAFF.

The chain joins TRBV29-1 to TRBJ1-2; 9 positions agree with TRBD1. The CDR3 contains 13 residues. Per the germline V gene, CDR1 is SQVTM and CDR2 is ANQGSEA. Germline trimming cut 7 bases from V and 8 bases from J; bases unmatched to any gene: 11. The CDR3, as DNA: TGCAGCGCCCAAGCCGGGACAGGGAACGGCTACACCTTC. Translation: CSAQAGTGNGYTF.